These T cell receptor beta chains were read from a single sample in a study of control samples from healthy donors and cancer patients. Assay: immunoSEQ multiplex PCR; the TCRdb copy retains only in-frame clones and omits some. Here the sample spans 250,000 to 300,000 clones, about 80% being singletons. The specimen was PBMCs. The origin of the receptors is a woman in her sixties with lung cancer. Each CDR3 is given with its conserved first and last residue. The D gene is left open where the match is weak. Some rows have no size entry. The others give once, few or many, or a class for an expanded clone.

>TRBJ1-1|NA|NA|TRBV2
TGTGCCAGCAGTGAAATGGGGGTAGCTTTCTTT
CASSEMGVAFF
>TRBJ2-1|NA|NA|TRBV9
TGTGCCAGCAGCGTAGGGGCTGTCCGGGCCCTATCCGATGAGCAGTTCTTC
CASSVGAVRALSDEQFF
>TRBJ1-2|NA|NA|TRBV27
TGTGCCAGCAGTTTCACCGACGCTGCCTATGGCTACACCTTC
CASSFTDAAYGYTF
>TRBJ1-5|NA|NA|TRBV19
TGTGCCAGTAGCCCGGGACAAATTTTTCAGCCCCAGCATTTT
CASSPGQIFQPQHF
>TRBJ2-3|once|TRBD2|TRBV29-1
TGCAGCGCGTGGACTAGCGGGAGAGGTGTGGCGCAGTATTTT
CSAWTSGRGVAQYF
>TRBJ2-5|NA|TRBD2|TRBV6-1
TGTGCCAGCAGTGAAGGCACCCTCGCGGGGGAGGGAGAGACCCAGTACTTC
CASSEGTLAGEGETQYF
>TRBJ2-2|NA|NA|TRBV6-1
TGTGCCAGCAGTGTGCGGTACGGGAGTAGGACCGGGGAGCTGTTTTTT
CASSVRYGSRTGELFF
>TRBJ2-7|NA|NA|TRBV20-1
TGCAGTGCTAGATCCCCGTACGAGCAGTACTTC
CSARSPYEQYF
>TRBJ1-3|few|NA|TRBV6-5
TGTGCCAGCGTCGGGCCAAGGGTAACTGGAAACACCATATATTTT
CASVGPRVTGNTIYF
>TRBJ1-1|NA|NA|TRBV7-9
TGTGCCAGCAGCTTAGATCGACGGTACACTGAAGCTTTCTTT
CASSLDRRYTEAFF
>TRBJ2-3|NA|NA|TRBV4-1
TGCGCCAGCAGCCTAGCGTGGGAAGGGACCATCACAGATACGCAGTATTTT
CASSLAWEGTITDTQYF
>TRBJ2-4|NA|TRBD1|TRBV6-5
TGTGCCAGCAGTTGGGACAGGAAAAACATTCAGTACTTC
CASSWDRKNIQYF
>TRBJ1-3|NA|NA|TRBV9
TGTGCCAGCAGCGTAGCAGGCCCTGGAAACACCATATATTTT
CASSVAGPGNTIYF
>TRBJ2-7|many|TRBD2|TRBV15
TGTGCCACCAGCAGAAACCTAGCGGGCGGGGAAGACGAGCAGTACTTC
CATSRNLAGGEDEQYF
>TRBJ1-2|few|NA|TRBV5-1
TGCGCCAGCAGCTTGGGGGGTGATGGCTACACCTTC
CASSLGGDGYTF
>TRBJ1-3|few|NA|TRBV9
TGTGCCAGCAGCGTGCGGGGGGACGACTCTGGAAACACCATATATTTT
CASSVRGDDSGNTIYF
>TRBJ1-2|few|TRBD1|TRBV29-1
TGCAGCGTATTGCGACAGGGGTCCTATGGCTACACCTTC
CSVLRQGSYGYTF
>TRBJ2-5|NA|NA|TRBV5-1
TGCGCCAGCAGCAACCGGGACTTAGCCCTAGAGACCCAGTACTTC
CASSNRDLALETQYF
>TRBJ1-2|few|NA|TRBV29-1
TGCAGCGTGGTACAGGGTAGTGGCTATGGCTACACCTTC
CSVVQGSGYGYTF
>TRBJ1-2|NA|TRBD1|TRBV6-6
TGTGCCAGCAGCCCGACGACAGGGACCTATGGCTACACCTTC
CASSPTTGTYGYTF
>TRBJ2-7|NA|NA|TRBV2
TGTGCCAGCAGTCTCAAAGGGCCCCACGAGCAGTACTTC
CASSLKGPHEQYF
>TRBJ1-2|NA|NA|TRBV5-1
TGCGCCAGCAGCTTCCGCTACAATAACTATGGCTACACCTTC
CASSFRYNNYGYTF
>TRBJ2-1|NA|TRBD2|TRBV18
TGTGCCAGCTCACCCCACAGACTAGCGGGGGACTACAATGAGCAGTTCTTC
CASSPHRLAGDYNEQFF
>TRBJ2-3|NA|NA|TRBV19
TGTGCCAGTAGTCGGAATCTCGTGGGCACAGATACGCAGTATTTT
CASSRNLVGTDTQYF
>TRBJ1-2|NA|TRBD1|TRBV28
TGTGCCAGCAGTGTCTCGACAGGGGGTAAGGACTACACCTTC
CASSVSTGGKDYTF
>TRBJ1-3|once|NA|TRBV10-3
TGTGCCATCAGTGCCACAGGGACCCAACTCTCTGGAAACACCATATATTTT
CAISATGTQLSGNTIYF
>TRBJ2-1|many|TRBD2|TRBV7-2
TGTGCCAGCAGCGGGGGCGGTAGCGGGAGGGCCGGGTCCTACAATGAGCAGTTCTTC
CASSGGGSGRAGSYNEQFF
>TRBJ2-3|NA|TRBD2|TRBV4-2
TGTGCCAGCAGCCATCAGAGGGCTAGCGGGGCGGTAGATACGCAGTATTTT
CASSHQRASGAVDTQYF
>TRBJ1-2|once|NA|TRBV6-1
TGTGCCAGCAGTGAAGCACTAGTATCGTATGGCTACACCTTC
CASSEALVSYGYTF
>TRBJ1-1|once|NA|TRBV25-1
TGTGCCAGCAGTGAGGGCACACTCCTTGGGTCTGAAGCTTTCTTT
CASSEGTLLGSEAFF
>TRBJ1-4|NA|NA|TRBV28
TGTGCCAGCAGTTTAAGACTCGGGGCAGGGGACGAAAAACTGTTTTTT
CASSLRLGAGDEKLFF
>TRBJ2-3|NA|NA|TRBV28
TGTGCCAGCAGTTTATCTTTAAAGGGGACAGATACGCAGTATTTT
CASSLSLKGTDTQYF
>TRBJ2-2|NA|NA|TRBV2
TGTGCCACCTGTTACCATGACACCGGGGAGCTGTTTTTT
CATCYHDTGELFF
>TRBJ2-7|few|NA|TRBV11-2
TGTGCCAGCAGCTTAGGCCAGCGGGCCTCCTACGAGCAGTACTTC
CASSLGQRASYEQYF
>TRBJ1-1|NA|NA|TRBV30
TGTGCCTGGAGTGTGGGGCCGAGGGTCGCTTTCTTT
CAWSVGPRVAFF
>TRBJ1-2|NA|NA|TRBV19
TGTGCCAGTAGTATCTATTCGGCAGGTCAAAACTATGGCTACACCTTC
CASSIYSAGQNYGYTF
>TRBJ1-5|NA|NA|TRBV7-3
TGTGCCAGCAGCTTAAGCCCTGGGAGCCAGCCCCAGCATTTT
CASSLSPGSQPQHF
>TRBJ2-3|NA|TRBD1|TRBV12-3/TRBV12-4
TGTGCCAGCAGTTTCCAGGGGGCAGATACGCAGTATTTT
CASSFQGADTQYF
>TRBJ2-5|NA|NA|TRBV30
TGTGCCTGGAGTGAAGGGTATTCGGTCGAGACCCAGTACTTC
CAWSEGYSVETQYF
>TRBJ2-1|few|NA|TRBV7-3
TGTGCCAGCAGCTTGACCAGGTCCTCGGAGCAGTTCTTC
CASSLTRSSEQFF
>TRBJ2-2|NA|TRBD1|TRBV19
TGTGCCAGTAAACCAGGGGGAAGGGCCGGGGAGCTGTTTTTT
CASKPGGRAGELFF
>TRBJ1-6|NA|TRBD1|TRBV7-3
TGTGCCAGGGACAGGGTCCCCTATAATTCACCCCTCCACTTT
CARDRVPYNSPLHF
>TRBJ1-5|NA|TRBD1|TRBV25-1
TGTGCCAGCAGTGAATGGGGACAGGATCAGCCCCAGCATTTT
CASSEWGQDQPQHF
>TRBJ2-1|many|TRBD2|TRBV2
TGTGCCAGCAGGCTGTGGACTAGCGCATACAATGAGCAGTTCTTC
CASRLWTSAYNEQFF